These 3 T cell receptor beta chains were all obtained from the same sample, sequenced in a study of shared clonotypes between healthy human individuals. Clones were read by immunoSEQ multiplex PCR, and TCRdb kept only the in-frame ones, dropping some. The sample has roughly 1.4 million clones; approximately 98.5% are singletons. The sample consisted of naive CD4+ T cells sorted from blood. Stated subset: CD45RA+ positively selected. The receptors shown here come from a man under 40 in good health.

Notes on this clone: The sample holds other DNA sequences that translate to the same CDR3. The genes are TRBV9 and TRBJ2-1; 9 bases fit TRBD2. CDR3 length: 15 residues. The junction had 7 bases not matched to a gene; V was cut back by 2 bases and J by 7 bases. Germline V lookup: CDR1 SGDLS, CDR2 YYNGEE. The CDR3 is CASSVTGTSLNEQFF. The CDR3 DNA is TGTGCCAGCAGCGTTACCGGGACTAGCCTAAATGAGCAGTTCTTC. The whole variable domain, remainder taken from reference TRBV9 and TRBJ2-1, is DSGVTQTPKHLITATGQRVTLRCSPRSGDLSVYWYQQSLDQGLQFLIQYYNGEERAKGNILERFSAQQFPDLHSELNLSSLELGDSALYFCASSVTGTSLNEQFFGPGTRLTVL.

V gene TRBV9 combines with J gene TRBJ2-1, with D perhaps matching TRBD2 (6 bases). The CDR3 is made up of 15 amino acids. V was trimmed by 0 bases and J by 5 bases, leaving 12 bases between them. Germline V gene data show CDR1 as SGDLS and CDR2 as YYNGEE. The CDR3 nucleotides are TGTGCCAGCAGCGTAGGCGCTAGCGAGAACAATGAGCAGTTCTTC. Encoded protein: CASSVGASENNEQFF.

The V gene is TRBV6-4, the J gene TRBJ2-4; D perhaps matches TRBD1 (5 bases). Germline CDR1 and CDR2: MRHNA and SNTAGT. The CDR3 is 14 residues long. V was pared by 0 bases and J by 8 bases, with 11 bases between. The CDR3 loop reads CASSDSSRGDIQYF. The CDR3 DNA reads TGTGCCAGCAGTGACTCGAGTAGGGGCGACATTCAGTACTTC.